One and the same sample provided the 23 T cell receptor beta chains below, sequenced in a study of cytomegalovirus exposure and HLA in healthy donors (dated by TCRdb to about 2017). Libraries came from the immunoSEQ multiplex PCR assay. The multiplex PCR relied on a mix of 60 forward primers for TCR Vbeta segments and 13 reverse primers for TCR Jbeta segments. What TCRdb holds here is the immuneACCESS table cut down to in-frame rearrangements. Part of the clones is not present; checked against another copy, under half of the missing clones reflect an unresolved V gene, and the others are unexplained. For this sample the table gives 55,000 to 65,000 clones, of which 80% were detected only once. The top ten hold roughly 5.6% of the sample. Material for sequencing was PBMCs. Source of these receptors: a male donor in good health and CMV-seronegative.

The V and J genes are TRBV4-2 and TRBJ1-5; D is undetermined. This CDR3 spans 14 amino acids. V was shortened by 3 bases and J by 3 bases, with 9 bases between the two germline ends. CDR1 LGHNA and CDR2 YNFKEQ come from the germline V gene. The CDR3 spells CASSQGRNNQPQHF. The CDR3 DNA sequence: TGTGCCAGCAGCCAGGGGAGAAACAATCAGCCCCAGCATTTT.

V is TRBV7-6 and J is TRBJ2-1, with TRBD2 matching 8 bases. The CDR3 contains 17 residues. V was clipped by 7 bases and J by 9 bases; unmatched bases: 20. Germline CDR1 SGHVS, CDR2 FNYEAQ. CDR3 loop: CASTPSRRGGGGFEQFF. The CDR3 nucleotides read TGTGCCAGCACCCCAAGCCGACGCGGTGGCGGGGGGTTTGAGCAGTTCTTC.

The gene calls are TRBV2 and TRBJ2-7, with D perhaps TRBD1 (7 bases). CDR3 length: 15 residues. The germline CDR1 and CDR2 sequences are SNHLY and FYNNEI. Trimming removed 7 bases at V and 2 bases at J, with 18 bases between. This CDR3 is CASTVEGQLTYEQYF. CDR3 DNA: TGTGCCAGCACGGTGGAGGGACAGCTCACCTACGAGCAGTACTTC. The whole variable domain, remainder taken from reference TRBV2 and TRBJ2-7, is EPEVTQTPSHQVTQMGQEVILRCVPISNHLYFYWYRQILGQKVEFLVSFYNNEISEKSEIFDDQFSVERPDGSNFTLKIRSTKLEDSAMYFCASTVEGQLTYEQYFGPGTRLTVT.

The chain couples TRBV7-8 to TRBJ1-2, with 12 bases identical to TRBD1. The germline gives CDR1 SGHVS, CDR2 FQNEAQ. The length of the CDR3 is 16 residues. V lost 1 base, J lost 4 bases, and 4 bases stayed unmatched. CDR3 amino acids: CASSLGPGQGAYGYTF. CDR3 DNA: TGTGCCAGCAGCTTAGGTCCGGGACAGGGGGCCTATGGCTACACCTTC. Full variable domain (rest looked up from reference TRBV7-8 and TRBJ1-2): GAGVSQSPRYKVAKRGQDVALRCDPISGHVSLFWYQQALGQGPEFLTYFQNEAQLDKSGLPSDRFFAERPEGSVSTLKIQRTQQEDSAVYLCASSLGPGQGAYGYTFGSGTRLTVV.

The chain has TRBV7-8 and TRBJ2-5; TRBD2 agrees at 16 bases. This CDR3 comprises 16 residues. The V gene's germline CDR1 is SGHVS and CDR2 FQNEAQ. Unmatched junction bases numbered 7, after V lost 5 bases and J lost 7 bases. DNA of the CDR3: TGTGCCAGCAGCCCGGGGACTAGCGGGGGGGCGAGGACCCAGTACTTC. Encoded protein: CASSPGTSGGARTQYF.

This chain uses TRBV7-3 with TRBJ2-3; D is uncertain. V dropped 5 bases and J dropped 5 bases, with 14 bases sitting between them. CDR3 size: 14 residues. Germline V lookup: CDR1 SGHTA, CDR2 FQGTGA. The CDR3 reads CASSQDKVGDTQYF. The CDR3 DNA reads TGTGCCAGCAGCCAAGACAAGGTTGGAGATACGCAGTATTTT.

The chain links TRBV5-1 to TRBJ2-3; 8 bases line up with TRBD1. The CDR3 is made up of 15 amino acids. The V and J ends lost 5 bases and 2 bases, in that order; junction bases with no gene match: 7. CDR1 and CDR2 (germline): SGHRS, YFSETQ. The CDR3 DNA sequence: TGCGCCAGCAGGGACAGGGCAATCCCCACAGATACGCAGTATTTT. Encoded protein: CASRDRAIPTDTQYF.

This chain uses TRBV4-2 with TRBJ2-2; weak D call: TRBD2 (6 bases). This CDR3 contains 15 residues. Germline CDR1 LGHNA, CDR2 YNFKEQ. Deletions cut 1 base from V and 1 base from J, with 7 bases between. CDR3 bases: TGTGCCAGCAGCCAAGGAGCGGGGAACACCGGGGAGCTGTTTTTT. This sequence encodes CASSQGAGNTGELFF.

The chain uses TRBV30 and TRBJ1-2, with 9 bases matching TRBD1. The CDR3 runs 13 residues. J was trimmed by 2 bases and V by 3 bases; bases with no gene match: 1. CDR1 and CDR2 from the germline V gene are GTSNPN and SVGIG (reference sequence). The CDR3 nucleotides read TGTGCCTGGAGCGACAGGGGGAACTATGGCTACACCTTC. It is translated as CAWSDRGNYGYTF.

The rearrangement links TRBV12-2 to TRBJ2-3; the D call in the table, TRBD2, was not verified against the DNA. TRBV12-2 is reported as a pseudogene. This CDR3 has 19 amino acids. CDR3 nucleotide sequence: TGTGCAAGTCGCTTAGCCCCCCAGATTAGCGGGGGTAAAGCAGATACGCAGTATTTT. Translating gives CASRLAPQISGGKADTQYF.

The chain joins TRBV9 to TRBJ2-7; D unclear. V lost 4 bases to trimming and J lost 4 bases, with 6 bases between them. Germline CDR1 reads SGDLS; CDR2 reads YYNGEE. This CDR3 region has 11 residues. The CDR3 region has the DNA TGTGCCAGCAGCTCCGGTTACGAGCAGTACTTC. It codes for CASSSGYEQYF.

The J gene is TRBJ1-3, the V gene TRBV7-9, with 7 bases matching TRBD1. Trimming at V came to 10 bases and at J to 3 bases, leaving 15 bases not matched to a gene. Per the germline V gene, CDR1 is SEHNR and CDR2 is FQNEAQ (reference sequence). The CDR3 runs 16 residues. The DNA for the CDR3 is TGTGCCACCCCAGGAGTCAGGGGGTACAGTGGAAACACCATATATTTT. As protein: CATPGVRGYSGNTIYF.

The table lists this clone with a few counts. Other DNA sequences within the sample encode an identical CDR3. The chain recombines TRBV6-1 with TRBJ1-5, with 9 bases fitting TRBD1. The V and J ends lost 7 bases and 4 bases, in that order; junction bases with no gene match: 8. Germline V gene data show CDR1 as MNHNS and CDR2 as SASEGT. The CDR3 sequence is 15 residues long. CDR3 DNA sequence: TGTGCCAGCAATGGACAGGGGTCGGGGAATCAGCCCCAGCATTTT. It translates to CASNGQGSGNQPQHF.

The rearrangement uses TRBV5-6 and TRBJ1-2, with 7 bases identical to TRBD1. The CDR3 is made up of 13 amino acids. Germline CDR1 and CDR2: SGHDT and YYEEEE. Unmatched junction bases numbered 1, after V lost 0 bases and J lost 5 bases. The CDR3 region is CASSLATGYGYTF. In nucleotides, the CDR3 is TGTGCCAGCAGCTTGGCGACAGGGTATGGCTACACCTTC. The full variable domain, rest sourced from reference TRBV5-6 and TRBJ1-2, is DAGVTQSPTHLIKTRGQQVTLRCSPKSGHDTVSWYQQALGQGPQFIFQYYEEEERQRGNFPDRFSGHQFPNYSSELNVNALLLGDSALYLCASSLATGYGYTFGSGTRLTVV.

The rearrangement uses TRBV4-3 and TRBJ1-2, with D possibly being TRBD1 (6 bases). Germline V gene sequence: CDR1 LGHNA, CDR2 YSLEER. CDR3 length: 14 residues. Between the trimmed V and J ends, which lost 0 bases and 8 bases, there was a span of 13 bases. In DNA, the CDR3 is TGCGCCAGCAGCCAAGATCTCAGCCAGGGGGGCTACACCTTC. As protein: CASSQDLSQGGYTF.

The chain employs TRBV19 and TRBJ2-2; D is perhaps TRBD2 (7 bases). The CDR3 consists of 14 residues. Trimming pared 11 bases from V and 3 bases from J, leaving 16 bases between. The V gene's germline CDR1 is LNHDA and CDR2 SQIVND (reference sequence). The CDR3 loop reads CASRGGADTGELFF. The DNA for the CDR3 is TGTGCCTCCAGAGGGGGGGCAGACACCGGGGAGCTGTTTTTT.

The chain recombines TRBV21-1 with TRBJ2-2; the table's D call of TRBD1 was not tested on the DNA. TRBV21-1 is a pseudogene. The CDR3 sequence is 16 residues long. Here the CDR3 reads CASSKRRGLWTGELFF. CDR3 bases: TGTGCCAGCAGCAAAAGGAGGGGGCTATGGACCGGGGAGCTGTTTTTT.

V usage is TRBV19 and J usage is TRBJ1-5; possibly TRBD1 for D (5 bases). V was cut by 3 bases and J by 3 bases, with 9 bases left in between. Germline V gene sequence: CDR1 LNHDA, CDR2 SQIVND (reference sequence). The CDR3 length is 14 residues. CDR3: CASSMGGINQPQHF. Here the CDR3 DNA reads TGTGCCAGTAGTATGGGGGGGATCAATCAGCCCCAGCATTTT.

The chain employs TRBV13 and TRBJ1-2; no reliable D call. Trimming shortened V by 6 bases and J by 1 base, and 12 bases separated the two germline ends. Germline lookup yields CDR1 PRHDT and CDR2 FYEKMQ (reference sequence). The CDR3 loop spans 14 amino acids. The DNA of the CDR3 is TGTGCCAGCAGTCCTTGGCGGGATAACTATGGCTACACCTTC. Amino acids: CASSPWRDNYGYTF.

This clone has a single count. The chain joins TRBV7-9 to TRBJ2-7; weak D call: TRBD1 (5 bases). Germline V gene sequence: CDR1 SEHNR, CDR2 FQNEAQ (reference sequence). The CDR3 totals 14 residues. V was clipped by 1 base and J by 5 bases, with 12 bases between them. This CDR3 is CASSLGQYPNEQYF. The CDR3 nucleotides read TGTGCCAGCAGCTTAGGACAGTACCCTAACGAGCAGTACTTC.

CDR3 loop: CAISEIDRMYSYEQYF. For the CDR3, the DNA is TGTGCCATCAGTGAGATTGACAGGATGTACTCCTACGAGCAGTACTTC. The chain couples TRBV10-3 to TRBJ2-7; the D gene is possibly TRBD1 (6 bases). Germline assignment: CDR1 ENHRY and CDR2 SYGVKD. This CDR3 region has 16 residues. V dropped 2 bases and J dropped 0 bases, with 14 bases sitting between them.

The V call is TRBV7-7, the J call TRBJ2-7; D gene ambiguous. The V end lost 2 bases, the J end lost 3 bases, and 14 bases lay between the germline ends. Germline values: CDR1 SSHAT, CDR2 FNYEAQ (reference sequence). The CDR3 consists of 15 residues. The CDR3 spells CASSLPVHLFYEQYF. In DNA, the CDR3 is TGTGCCAGCAGCTTACCGGTCCATCTCTTCTACGAGCAGTACTTC. Supplemented by reference TRBV7-7 and TRBJ2-7, the full variable domain reads GAGVSQSPRYKVTKRGQDVTLRCDPISSHATLYWYQQALGQGPEFLTYFNYEAQPDKSGLPSDRFSAERPEGSISTLTIQRTEQRDSAMYRCASSLPVHLFYEQYFGPGTRLTVT.

The table lists this clone with a few counts. V usage is TRBV7-9 and J usage is TRBJ2-1, with TRBD2 as a possible D gene (7 bases). V shed 1 base and J shed 10 bases, with 17 bases lying between them. Germline lookup yields CDR1 SEHNR and CDR2 FQNEAQ (reference sequence). The CDR3 contains 15 residues. Here the CDR3 DNA reads TGTGCCAGCAGCTTAGGAGGTGGGGGGGGCCGAGAGCAGTTCTTC. Translating gives CASSLGGGGGREQFF.